These 8 T cell receptor beta chains originate from one sample sequenced in a study of T-cell reconstitution after alpha-beta-depleted transplantation in children. During its preparation, the TCRbeta library received unique molecular identifiers. Via MiXCR, TCRdb re-called the PCR reads, giving one row per CDR3 protein. The table shows a few hundred thousand distinct CDR3 sequences, with 9.5% to 13% occurring only once. The sequenced sample was PBMCs, obtained before TCRalphabeta/CD19-depleted stem cell transplant. The receptors were sampled from a boy under three years old with acute myeloid leukemia, due to receive a stem cell transplant.

This clonotype was observed at least ten times. Here the CDR3 reads CASSLARLAGSPYNEQFF. Written as DNA, the CDR3 is TGCGCCAGCAGCTTGGCCCGACTAGCGGGGTCCCCATACAATGAGCAGTTCTTC. This sequence joins TRBV5-1 and TRBJ2-1; 11 nucleotides match TRBD2. This CDR3 spans 18 amino acids. The junction had 9 bases not matched to a gene; V was cut back by 0 bases and J by 4 bases. Germline CDR1 and CDR2: SGHRS and YFSETQ. Based on the CDR3 plus reference TRBV5-1 and TRBJ2-1, the full variable domain is KAGVTQTPRYLIKTRGQQVTLSCSPISGHRSVSWYQQTPGQGLQFLFEYFSETQRNKGNFPGRFSGRQFSNSRSEMNVSTLELGDSALYLCASSLARLAGSPYNEQFFGPGTRLTVL.

V is TRBV27 and J is TRBJ2-5; no reliable D call. Trimming left V 0 bases short and J 5 bases short, with 16 bases between. The CDR3 has 16 residues. The germline CDR1 and CDR2 sequences are MNHEY and SMNVEV (reference sequence). DNA for the CDR3: TGTGCCAGCAGTTTATCGTGGCAGGCGTTGGTGGAGACCCAGTACTTC. It is translated as CASSLSWQALVETQYF.

This CDR3 is CASSQTGATEQFF. The CDR3 region has the DNA TGCGCCAGCAGCCAAACCGGAGCTACTGAGCAGTTCTTC. The chain combines TRBV4-3 with TRBJ2-1; no firm D call. Trimming left V 2 bases short and J 9 bases short, with 11 bases between. The CDR3 contains 13 residues. Germline V gene sequence: CDR1 LGHNA, CDR2 YSLEER.

The chain couples TRBV12-3 or TRBV12-4 to TRBJ2-2; D gene unclear. V shed 3 bases and J shed 3 bases, with 11 bases lying between them. CDR3 length equals 15 residues. The CDR3 bases are TGTGCCAGCAGTTTCGATGGAAGGGACACCGGGGAGCTGTTTTTT. This encodes CASSFDGRDTGELFF.

The sample holds a few counts of this clonotype. CDR3 nucleotide sequence: TGTGCCAGCAGTGCTCCACGGGACCCCTCAGAAAGGGAGACCGGGGAGCTGTTTTTT. Amino acids: CASSAPRDPSERETGELFF. V is TRBV28 and J is TRBJ2-2; D possibly matches TRBD1 or TRBD2 (5 bases each). Germline CDR1 and CDR2: MDHEN and SYDVKM. The V end was cut by 5 bases, the J end by 5 bases, with 27 bases between. CDR3 length equals 19 residues.

This clonotype is a singleton in its sample. This may stem from a read error, because a much larger clone lies one nucleotide away. V and J are TRBV12-3 or TRBV12-4 and TRBJ1-2; D is unresolved. The CDR3 sequence is 13 residues long. Trimming stripped 6 bases from V and 4 bases from J, with 12 bases between. CDR3 sequence: CASSWVRSYGYTF. The CDR3 DNA is TGTGCCAGCAGCTGGGTCAGGAGCTATGGCTACACCTTC.

This clonotype was counted ten times or more. The chain is built from TRBV6-5 and TRBJ2-5; a weak D match, TRBD1 (6 bases). CDR1 and CDR2 (germline): MNHEY, SVGAGI. Trimming left V 6 bases short and J 7 bases short, with 18 bases between. The CDR3 extends over 14 amino acids. CDR3 loop: CASSRTAPRGTQYF. CDR3 coding DNA: TGTGCCAGCAGCCGGACAGCCCCCCGGGGGACCCAGTACTTC.

In this sample, this clonotype turned up many times. CDR3 sequence (DNA): TGTGCCAGCAGTTACTCGAAAGGGGGGGCACGGTACAATGAGCAGTTCTTC. It translates to CASSYSKGGARYNEQFF. The chain joins TRBV6-5 to TRBJ2-1; D perhaps matches TRBD2 (7 bases). V lost 0 bases and J lost 4, with 16 bases in between. The CDR3 loop spans 17 amino acids. From germline, CDR1 is MNHEY and CDR2 SVGAGI.